What follows is one T cell receptor beta chain and its context. What it binds is unknown. TCRdb re-derived calls from the RT-PCR reads in MiXCR, one entry per CDR3 protein. The sample has roughly 700,000 distinct CDR3 sequences, roughly 13% seen once. The CDR3 has 11 amino acids. V dropped 5 bases and J dropped 3 bases, with 5 bases sitting between them. The sample comes from a study of response to subunit inactivated influenza vaccine. General observations from the study: Authors suggested seasonal influenza vaccinations each recruit few new T cells.

The origin of this receptor is a man aged 50-60 years who received an inactivated influenza vaccine. Sequencing used PBMCs from blood, obtained 14 days before vaccination. The chain has TRBV12-3 or TRBV12-4 and TRBJ2-7; D is unclear. The CDR3 loop is CASSDNYEQYF. In DNA form, the CDR3 reads TGTGCCAGCAGTGATAACTACGAGCAGTACTTC.